Below, 32 T cell receptor beta chains from the same sample are listed, as sequenced in a study of blood T cell repertoires in COVID-19. The protocol was immunoSEQ multiplex PCR, while the TCRdb copy is restricted to in-frame clones and leaves out a portion. The table records about 210,000 clones, about nine tenths of them present only once. The sequencing sample was made of PBMCs or T cells enriched from blood (not recorded which). All receptors come from a man between 18 and 29 years old with acute COVID-19.

The chain carries TRBV30 and TRBJ2-7; 10 bases align to TRBD2. The germline gives CDR1 GTSNPN, CDR2 SVGIG (reference sequence). The V gene end was trimmed by 1 base and the J gene end by 5 bases; junction bases not matched to a gene: 2. CDR3 size: 13 residues. CDR3 sequence reads: CAWSGTSGNEQYF. The CDR3 nucleotides read TGTGCCTGGAGTGGTACTAGCGGGAACGAGCAGTACTTC.

This clone occurred once. The genes are TRBV28 and TRBJ1-3; 7 bases are shared with TRBD1. V shed 6 bases, J shed 3 bases, and the junction held 8 bases outside the gene matches. Per germline, CDR1 MDHEN and CDR2 SYDVKM. This CDR3 has 15 amino acids. CDR3 region: CASRQGQIFGNTIYF. The CDR3 nucleotides read TGTGCCAGCAGACAGGGACAGATCTTTGGAAACACCATATATTTT.

The V and J genes are TRBV3-1 (or the pseudogene TRBV3-2) and TRBJ2-5; D is ambiguous. With 3 bases removed from V and 3 bases from J, the gap between germline ends came to 11 bases. Germline CDR1 is LGHDT and CDR2 is YNNKEL (reference sequence). This CDR3 is 14 amino acids long. CDR3 nucleotides: TGTGCCAGCAGCCATCATCATCCCAAAGAGACCCAGTACTTC. This encodes CASSHHHPKETQYF.

J is TRBJ1-3 and V is TRBV28; D might be TRBD1 (5 bases). Germline CDR1 reads MDHEN; CDR2 reads SYDVKM. Trimming took off 6 bases at V and 0 bases at J, with 12 bases between the two ends. CDR3 length: 15 amino acids. The CDR3 loop is CASSPTDSSGNTIYF. CDR3 coding DNA: TGTGCCAGCAGCCCTACAGACAGCTCTGGAAACACCATATATTTT. The variable domain in full, completed from reference TRBV28 and TRBJ1-3, reads DVKVTQSSRYLVKRTGEKVFLECVQDMDHENMFWYRQDPGLGLRLIYFSYDVKMKEKGDIPEGYSVSREKKERFSLILESASTNQTSMYLCASSPTDSSGNTIYFGEGSWLTVV.

The V call is TRBV11-2, the J call TRBJ2-3, with 7 bases lining up with TRBD2. CDR3 size: 15 residues. The junction had 6 bases not matched to a gene; V was cut back by 4 bases and J by 2 bases. Germline V lookup: CDR1 SGHAT, CDR2 FQNNGV. Here the CDR3 DNA reads TGTGCCAGCAGCTACTCTAGCGGCTCCACAGATACGCAGTATTTT. This sequence encodes CASSYSSGSTDTQYF.

The genes are TRBV19 and TRBJ1-6, with D possibly matching TRBD1 (6 bases). V lost 3 bases and J lost 6, with 12 bases in between. CDR3 length equals 15 residues. From germline, CDR1 is LNHDA and CDR2 SQIVND (reference sequence). CDR3 DNA sequence: TGTGCCAGTAGTATTCGCAGGGGTTCTAATTCACCCCTCCACTTT. Translating it yields CASSIRRGSNSPLHF.

V and J are TRBV10-3 and TRBJ2-5; D gene unclear. Germline values: CDR1 ENHRY, CDR2 SYGVKD. V gave up 0 bases and J gave up 1 base, with 3 bases separating them. The CDR3 has 13 amino acids. In nucleotides, the CDR3 is TGTGCCATCAGTGAGTCGGCCCAAGAGACCCAGTACTTC. Protein sequence: CAISESAQETQYF.

The V gene is TRBV28, the J gene TRBJ2-1; 14 nucleotides line up with TRBD2. The CDR3 is 16 residues long. CDR1 and CDR2 from the germline V gene are MDHEN and SYDVKM. The trim removed 3 bases at V and 10 bases at J, leaving 8 bases unmatched. CDR3 in DNA: TGTGCCAGCAGTTTGACCGGGACTAGCGGGAGTTGGGAGCAGTTCTTC. Its translation: CASSLTGTSGSWEQFF.

The V call is TRBV18, the J call TRBJ1-1; TRBD1 is a possible D gene (6 bases). Trimming left V 4 bases short and J 7 bases short, with 13 bases between. This CDR3 is built from 13 residues. Germline CDR1 and CDR2: KGHSH and LQKENI. The CDR3 loop reads CASSQGQTLEAFF. CDR3 DNA: TGTGCCAGCTCACAGGGACAAACTCTTGAAGCTTTCTTT.

The gene calls are TRBV27 and TRBJ2-7, with 9 bases lining up with TRBD1. The CDR3 runs 16 residues. Looked up from germline, CDR1 is MNHEY and CDR2 is SMNVEV (reference sequence). After removal of 6 bases from V and 2 bases from J, the junction contained 11 bases not matched to a gene. CDR3 coding DNA: TGTGCCAGCAGCTCGACCGGGACAGGGAACCCCTACGAGCAGTACTTC. Its protein is CASSSTGTGNPYEQYF.

The rearrangement uses TRBV4-2 and TRBJ1-4, with 8 bases aligning to TRBD1. In germline, CDR1 is LGHNA, CDR2 YNFKEQ. The CDR3 length is 16 residues. V lost 0 bases and J lost 8; bases outside the gene matches: 8. CDR3 coding DNA: TGTGCCAGCAGCCAAGACCCGGACAGGGCCCGCGAAAAACTGTTTTTT. This gives the protein CASSQDPDRAREKLFF.

The chain recombines TRBV27 with TRBJ2-6; the D gene is possibly TRBD2 (6 bases). V was pared by 3 bases and J by 0 bases, with 15 bases between. The germline V gene has CDR1 MNHEY and CDR2 SMNVEV (reference sequence). This CDR3 has 18 amino acids. This chain's CDR3 is CASSFRGSAYSGANVLTF. CDR3 sequence (DNA): TGTGCCAGCAGTTTCCGGGGGAGCGCCTACTCTGGGGCCAACGTCCTGACTTTC.

This clone was recorded once. V usage is TRBV4-1 and J usage is TRBJ2-5; 8 positions agree with TRBD2. CDR3 length equals 16 residues. The ends lost 0 bases at V and 6 bases at J; junction bases unmatched: 9. Germline V gene lookup returns CDR1 MGHRA and CDR2 YSYEKL. Here the CDR3 reads CASSQDRAGEAKTQYF. For the CDR3, the DNA is TGCGCCAGCAGCCAAGATCGAGCGGGAGAAGCGAAGACCCAGTACTTC.

This rearrangement joins TRBV15 to TRBJ2-7; 7 positions match TRBD1. Looked up from germline, CDR1 is LNHNV and CDR2 is YYDKDF (reference sequence). The CDR3 contains 17 residues. The junction had 13 bases not matched to a gene; V was cut back by 0 bases and J by 5 bases. The CDR3 nucleotides are TGTGCCACCAGCAGAGATTTTTGGGGACAGAAAATCAACGAGCAGTACTTC. As protein: CATSRDFWGQKINEQYF.

The rearrangement joins TRBV7-2 to TRBJ2-7; D possibly corresponds to TRBD2 (6 bases). Germline V lookup: CDR1 SGHTA, CDR2 FQGNSA. Trimming took 7 bases from V and 6 from J, leaving 16 bases between them. The CDR3 is made up of 13 amino acids. This CDR3 reads CASKTTRASEQYF. DNA of the CDR3: TGTGCCAGCAAAACGACTAGAGCTTCCGAGCAGTACTTC.

The chain recombines TRBV19 with TRBJ2-1; the match to TRBD1 covers 7 bases. CDR3 size: 16 residues. V dropped 0 bases and J dropped 4; count of bases not matched to a gene: 6. From germline, CDR1 is LNHDA and CDR2 SQIVND (reference sequence). CDR3 in amino acids: CASSIDGQEFYNEQFF. The CDR3, as DNA: TGTGCCAGTAGTATAGACGGACAGGAGTTTTACAATGAGCAGTTCTTC.

The genes are TRBV12-3 or TRBV12-4 and TRBJ2-1, with 7 bases fitting TRBD1. J was trimmed by 4 bases and V by 3 bases; bases with no gene match: 0. The length of the CDR3 is 13 residues. The CDR3 loop is CASSLGQYNEQFF. Here the CDR3 DNA reads TGTGCCAGCAGTTTGGGACAGTACAATGAGCAGTTCTTC.

This clone was found once. The chain employs TRBV5-4 and TRBJ2-3, with D perhaps matching TRBD2 (5 bases). CDR3 length: 14 residues. V lost 6 bases and J lost 5, with 16 bases in between. Germline CDR1 and CDR2: SGHNT and YYREEE (reference sequence). CDR3 in DNA: TGTGCCAGCACCACTAGAGGGTCGGTAGATACGCAGTATTTT. It translates to CASTTRGSVDTQYF. The whole variable domain, filled in from reference TRBV5-4 and TRBJ2-3, reads ETGVTQSPTHLIKTRGQQVTLRCSSQSGHNTVSWYQQALGQGPQFIFQYYREEENGRGNFPPRFSGLQFPNYSSELNVNALELDDSALYLCASTTRGSVDTQYFGPGTRLTVL.

The chain combines TRBV25-1 with TRBJ1-1; D not resolved. The CDR3 runs to 13 residues. V dropped 2 bases and J dropped 1 base, with 5 bases sitting between them. Germline values: CDR1 MGHDK, CDR2 SYGVNS. The CDR3 region has the DNA TGTGCCAGCAGTGAACCGGGGAACACTGAAGCTTTCTTT. Its protein is CASSEPGNTEAFF.

The V call is TRBV7-6, the J call TRBJ2-5; 8 bases line up with TRBD2. The trim removed 3 bases at V and 5 bases at J, leaving 14 bases unmatched. In germline, CDR1 is SGHVS, CDR2 FNYEAQ. The CDR3 has 17 residues. The chain's CDR3 is CASSFLPLGLAEETQYF. The CDR3 DNA reads TGTGCCAGCAGCTTCCTACCATTAGGACTAGCTGAGGAGACCCAGTACTTC.

The chain uses TRBV9 and TRBJ2-2; D not certain. This CDR3 is 13 amino acids long. Germline V gene lookup returns CDR1 SGDLS and CDR2 YYNGEE. The V end lost 4 bases, the J end lost 5 bases, and 9 bases lay between the germline ends. CDR3 nucleotide sequence: TGTGCCAGCAGCCCCGTGGAGACCGGGGAGCTGTTTTTT. Encoded protein: CASSPVETGELFF.

The J gene is TRBJ1-4, the V gene TRBV28; D is unresolved. V lost 1 base to trimming and J lost 3 bases, with 9 bases between them. Germline V CDR1 and CDR2: MDHEN, SYDVKM. The length of the CDR3 is 15 residues. The CDR3 DNA reads TGTGCCAGCAGTTTATTTTCGGGTCCTAATGAAAAACTGTTTTTT. Translating gives CASSLFSGPNEKLFF.

The chain has TRBV6-5 and TRBJ2-2; TRBD1 matches 9 bases. Germline CDR1 and CDR2: MNHEY and SVGAGI. The CDR3 length is 15 residues. J was trimmed by 7 bases and V by 6 bases; bases with no gene match: 9. The CDR3 DNA sequence: TGTGCCAGCAGCCGGGACAGGGAAGGGTTCGGGGAGCTGTTTTTT. It yields the protein CASSRDREGFGELFF.

The V and J genes are TRBV19 and TRBJ2-7; TRBD2 agrees at 8 bases. V lost 7 bases and J lost 7; bases outside the gene matches: 12. CDR1 and CDR2 from the germline V gene are LNHDA and SQIVND (reference sequence). The length of the CDR3 is 14 residues. The CDR3: CASTPAAGVGEQYF. In DNA, the CDR3 is TGTGCCAGTACCCCAGCAGCGGGAGTGGGTGAGCAGTACTTC.

The gene calls are TRBV15 and TRBJ2-1; 9 bases align to TRBD1. V shed 6 bases, J shed 7 bases, and the junction held 4 bases outside the gene matches. Germline V gives CDR1 LNHNV, CDR2 YYDKDF (reference sequence). The CDR3 contains 13 residues. The CDR3 sequence: CATRQGADNEQFF. CDR3 bases: TGTGCCACCAGACAGGGGGCCGATAATGAGCAGTTCTTC.

The chain uses TRBV14 and TRBJ2-5, with 8 bases fitting TRBD1. The CDR3 contains 15 residues. From germline, CDR1 is SGHDN and CDR2 FVKESK. The J segment lost 5 bases and the V segment lost 4 bases, leaving 9 bases of the junction unmatched. CDR3 sequence reads: CASSPRQGYGETQYF. Here the CDR3 DNA reads TGTGCCAGCAGCCCGCGACAGGGGTATGGGGAGACCCAGTACTTC.

V usage is TRBV7-9 and J usage is TRBJ2-1; D is unresolved. Trimming removed 5 bases at V and 1 base at J, with 15 bases between. Germline V gene sequence: CDR1 SEHNR, CDR2 FQNEAQ (reference sequence). The CDR3 sequence is 16 residues long. CDR3 DNA sequence: TGTGCCAGCAGCCCTACCCGCGGAAGGTCCTACAATGAGCAGTTCTTC. As protein: CASSPTRGRSYNEQFF. Drawing the rest from reference TRBV7-9 and TRBJ2-1, the complete variable domain is DTGVSQNPRHKITKRGQNVTFRCDPISEHNRLYWYRQTLGQGPEFLTYFQNEAQLEKSRLLSDRFSAERPKGSFSTLEIQRTEQGDSAMYLCASSPTRGRSYNEQFFGPGTRLTVL.

A few counts support this clone. This chain joins TRBV19 and TRBJ1-5; maybe TRBD1 (5 bases). Trimming took off 4 bases at V and 0 bases at J, with 7 bases between the two ends. Germline V gives CDR1 LNHDA, CDR2 SQIVND (reference sequence). CDR3 length: 14 amino acids. In nucleotides, the CDR3 is TGTGCCAGTAGTAGACAGTTTAGCAATCAGCCCCAGCATTTT. Translating it yields CASSRQFSNQPQHF.

V gene TRBV4-2 combines with J gene TRBJ2-5; D is perhaps TRBD1 (5 bases). Germline V gene sequence: CDR1 LGHNA, CDR2 YNFKEQ. V lost 5 bases to trimming and J lost 5 bases, with 18 bases between them. The CDR3 length is 15 residues. The CDR3 sequence is CASSYKGPGDETQYF. CDR3 coding DNA: TGTGCCAGCAGCTATAAGGGGCCCGGAGACGAGACCCAGTACTTC.

The V and J genes are TRBV10-1 and TRBJ2-4; TRBD2 might be the D (5 bases). The ends were cut back, 0 bases at V and 4 bases at J, with 10 bases in the middle. The germline CDR1 and CDR2 sequences are WNHNN and SYGVQD (reference sequence). This CDR3 is built from 15 residues. The CDR3, as DNA: TGCGCCAGCAGTGAGTCGCGGGCCGGGAAAAACATTCAGTACTTC. Protein sequence: CASSESRAGKNIQYF.

The chain couples TRBV5-6 to TRBJ1-3, with TRBD1 identical over 10 bases. The ends lost 4 bases at V and 2 bases at J; junction bases unmatched: 3. CDR1 and CDR2 from the germline V gene are SGHDT and YYEEEE. CDR3 length: 15 residues. The CDR3 DNA sequence: TGTGCCAGCAGCCCGACAGGGGGCCCTGGAAACACCATATATTTT. Amino acid sequence: CASSPTGGPGNTIYF.

This clone was observed a single time. V gene TRBV18 combines with J gene TRBJ2-3; 7 nucleotides agree with TRBD2. Germline V gene data show CDR1 as KGHSH and CDR2 as LQKENI. J gave up 6 bases and V 3 bases, and 6 bases lay outside the gene matches. CDR3 length: 14 amino acids. The CDR3 DNA is TGTGCCAGCTCACCTGGGAGTAGCGGGGATACGCAGTATTTT. This gives the protein CASSPGSSGDTQYF. Full variable domain (remainder filled in from reference TRBV18 and TRBJ2-3): NAGVMQNPRHLVRRRGQEARLRCSPMKGHSHVYWYRQLPEEGLKFMVYLQKENIIDESGMPKERFSAEFPKEGPSILRIQQVVRGDSAAYFCASSPGSSGDTQYFGPGTRLTVL.